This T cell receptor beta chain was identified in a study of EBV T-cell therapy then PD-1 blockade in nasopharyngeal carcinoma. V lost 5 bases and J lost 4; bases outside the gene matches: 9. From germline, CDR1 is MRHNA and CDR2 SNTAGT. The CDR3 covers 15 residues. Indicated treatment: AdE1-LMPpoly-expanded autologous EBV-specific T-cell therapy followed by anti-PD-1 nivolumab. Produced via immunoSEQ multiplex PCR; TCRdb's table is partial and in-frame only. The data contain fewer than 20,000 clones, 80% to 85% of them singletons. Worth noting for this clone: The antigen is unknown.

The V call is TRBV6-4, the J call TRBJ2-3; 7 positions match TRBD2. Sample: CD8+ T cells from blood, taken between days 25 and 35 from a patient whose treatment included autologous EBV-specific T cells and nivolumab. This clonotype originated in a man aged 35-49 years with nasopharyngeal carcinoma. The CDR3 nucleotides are TGTGCCAGCAGTCCGACCGGACTAGAGTCAGATACGCAGTATTTT. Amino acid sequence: CASSPTGLESDTQYF.